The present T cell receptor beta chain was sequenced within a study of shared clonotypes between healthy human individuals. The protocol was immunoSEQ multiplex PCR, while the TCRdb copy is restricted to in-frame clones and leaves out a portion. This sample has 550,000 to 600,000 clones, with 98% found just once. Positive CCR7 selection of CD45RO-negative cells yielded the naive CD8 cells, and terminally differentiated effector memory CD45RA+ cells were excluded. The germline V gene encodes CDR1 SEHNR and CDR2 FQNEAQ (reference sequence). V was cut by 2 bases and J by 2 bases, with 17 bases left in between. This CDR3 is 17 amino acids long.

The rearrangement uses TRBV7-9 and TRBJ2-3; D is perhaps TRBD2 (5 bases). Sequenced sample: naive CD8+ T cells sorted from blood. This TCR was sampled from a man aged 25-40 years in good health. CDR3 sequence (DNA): TGTGCCAGCAGCTTAATTCGCGGGTGGCCGAACACAGATACGCAGTATTTT. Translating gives CASSLIRGWPNTDTQYF.